The rows below give T cell receptor beta chains drawn from one sample of a study of cytomegalovirus exposure and HLA in healthy donors. This table comes from immunoSEQ multiplex PCR, and its TCRdb copy is limited to in-frame clones, with some not included. Among some 70,000 clones listed, around 70% were seen once. The specimen sequenced was PBMCs. These receptors were obtained from a male donor in good health and CMV-seropositive. CDR3s include the opening cysteine and the closing phenylalanine or tryptophan. A D gene is named only where the DNA matches it firmly. A row's size may be missing; if present it is once, few, many or a size class.

>.|.|TRBV18|TRBJ2-2
TGTGCCAGCTCACCACCGGCCAGGGTACCCGGGGAGCTGTTTTTT
CASSPPARVPGELFF
>TRBD1|medium-sized|TRBV11-2|TRBJ1-1
TGTGCCAGCAGCTGGGACAGCGAAACTGAAGCTTTCTTT
CASSWDSETEAFF
>.|few|TRBV5-6|TRBJ1-1
TGTGCCAGCAGCTCCGTGTCAGGAGGCAACACTGAAGCTTTCTTT
CASSSVSGGNTEAFF
>TRBD2|.|TRBV16|TRBJ2-3
TGTGCCAGCAGCCTTCAAGGGGAGGGATTGCCAGATACGCAGTATTTT
CASSLQGEGLPDTQYF
>.|.|TRBV7-8|TRBJ2-7
TGTGCCAGCACCCCACTTGACGAGCAGTACTTC
CASTPLDEQYF
>TRBD1|.|TRBV7-9|TRBJ1-3
TGTGCCAGCAGCGATGGACAGGGGCCTGGAAACACCATATATTTT
CASSDGQGPGNTIYF
>TRBD2|few|TRBV2|TRBJ2-5
TGTGCCAGCAGTGGGGCGGGGGGCCCTAGCGAGACCCAGTACTTC
CASSGAGGPSETQYF
>TRBD2|.|TRBV6-4|TRBJ2-3
TGTGCCAGCAGTGAGGGTAGCGGGAGTACAGATACGCAGTATTTT
CASSEGSGSTDTQYF
>TRBD2|.|TRBV11-2|TRBJ2-2
TGTGCCAGCAGCCCCCTTAGCGGGGGGGCCGGGGAGCTGTTTTTT
CASSPLSGGAGELFF
>.|.|TRBV19|TRBJ2-3
TGTGCCAGTAGTATAGAGGGAGCAGATACGCAGTATTTT
CASSIEGADTQYF
>.|.|TRBV19|TRBJ2-7
TGTGCCAGTAGTATCTCCGGCGGGATGAGATACGAGCAGTACTTC
CASSISGGMRYEQYF
>TRBD2|once|TRBV2|TRBJ2-5
TGTGCCAGCAGTTCGGGGGGGGGAGAGACCCAGTACTTC
CASSSGGGETQYF
>.|once|TRBV4-3|TRBJ1-6
TGCGCCAGCAGCCAAGCACAGCAGGGCGATTCACCCCTCCACTTT
CASSQAQQGDSPLHF
>.|few|TRBV7-2|TRBJ2-5
TGTGCCAGCAGCCCGACAGGAGAGACCCAGTACTTC
CASSPTGETQYF
>TRBD1|few|TRBV5-1|TRBJ2-2
TGCGCCAGCAGACAGGGGGCCAGAGGCGGGGAGCTGTTTTTT
CASRQGARGGELFF
>TRBD1|once|TRBV10-2|TRBJ2-2
TGCGCCAGCAGGGGGACAGGGACCGGGGAGCTGTTTTTT
CASRGTGTGELFF
>TRBD1|.|TRBV29-1|TRBJ1-5
TGCAGCGTTGAACTCCGGGACAGGGGAGCAGATCAGCCCCAGCATTTT
CSVELRDRGADQPQHF
>.|.|TRBV10-3|TRBJ1-6
TGTGCCGCTGAAGGCGGGTCCTCTTCACCCCTCCACTTT
CAAEGGSSSPLHF
>.|few|TRBV5-5|TRBJ2-2
TGTGCCAGCAGCTTGTACGGGGGGGAGCTGTTTTTT
CASSLYGGELFF
>TRBD1|.|TRBV4-3|TRBJ1-2
TGCGCCAGCAGCCAAGTAGAGACAGGGGGCGTTGGCTACACCTTC
CASSQVETGGVGYTF